What follows describes a single T cell receptor (beta chain). Its target is not known. Trimming removed 4 bases from V and 5 bases from J, with 11 bases in between. The CDR3 has 13 amino acids. Per the germline V gene, CDR1 is KGHSY and CDR2 is FQNENV. The PCR ran on 60 Vbeta and 13 Jbeta primers. The method was immunoSEQ multiplex PCR; TCRdb's version includes in-frame clones alone and lacks a portion of them. The table shows approximately 160,000 clones, with 75% to 85% occurring only once. This record belongs to a study of cytomegalovirus exposure and HLA in healthy donors. Study information: Counted in an early data release were some 81 million unique TCRs from HLA-typed donors.

Points from the study as a whole: When analyzed later, the rates of TCR association showed variation by HLA locus, with DRB1 the most and HLA-C the fewest. Earlier analysis yielded a pattern in which most TCR beta V segments were productive about 90% or about 30% of the time. In vitro data verified a few CMV-associated chains as specific for CMV antigens.

The TCR originated in a female donor in good health and CMV-seronegative. Sequenced sample: PBMCs. V is TRBV16 and J is TRBJ1-1; D is unclear. CDR3 DNA: TGTGCCAGCAGCCCAACGTCGGGTACTGAAGCTTTCTTT. Protein product: CASSPTSGTEAFF.